These 19 T cell receptor beta chains originate from one sample sequenced in a study of shared clonotypes between healthy human individuals (dated by TCRdb to 2018 to 2020). The protocol used for the library was the immunoSEQ multiplex PCR assay. Drawn from immuneACCESS, this table holds only the in-frame rearrangements with V and J called that TCRdb kept. Clones are partly lost; checked studies trace under half to an unresolved V gene and leave the rest unexplained. This sample gives about 2.4 million clones in total; roughly nine tenths of them show up just once. The top ten clonotypes cover more than 0.12% of the sample. Sequenced material: naive CD4+ T cells sorted from blood. The cell subset or site label, read with the paper, signifies: CD45RA+ positively selected. The origin of the receptors is a man aged 18 to 35 in good health.

V usage is TRBV6-5 and J usage is TRBJ2-3, with a weak D call TRBD1 (5 bases). V lost 4 bases, J lost 2 bases, and 13 bases lay in between. Germline V CDR1 and CDR2: MNHEY, SVGAGI. The CDR3 runs to 15 residues. Written as DNA, the CDR3 is TGTGCCAGCAGTTTTCAGGGATTCTCCACAGATACGCAGTATTTT. This codes for CASSFQGFSTDTQYF.

This clone has just a few counts. The J gene is TRBJ1-5, the V gene TRBV28; D is unresolved. The V end lost 5 bases, the J end lost 5 bases, and 13 bases lay between the germline ends. There are 14 residues in the CDR3. CDR1 MDHEN and CDR2 SYDVKM come from the germline V gene. The CDR3 DNA reads as TGTGCCAGCAGTCCCTACAGAGAAGATCAGCCCCAGCATTTT. Protein: CASSPYREDQPQHF.

The chain has TRBV7-6 and TRBJ2-1; TRBD2 is a possible D gene (5 bases). The length of the CDR3 is 15 residues. Germline CDR1 SGHVS, CDR2 FNYEAQ. Between the trimmed V and J ends, which lost 3 bases and 7 bases, there was a span of 16 bases. This CDR3 is CASSFQTGNKNEQFF. DNA of the CDR3: TGTGCCAGCAGCTTCCAAACGGGGAACAAAAATGAGCAGTTCTTC.

This sequence joins TRBV30 and TRBJ2-5; no firm D call. Trimming stripped 3 bases from V and 5 bases from J, with 10 bases between. The V gene's germline CDR1 is GTSNPN and CDR2 SVGIG (reference sequence). The CDR3 extends over 12 amino acids. CDR3 protein: CAWSDLGETQYF. The CDR3 nucleotides are TGTGCCTGGAGCGACTTAGGGGAGACCCAGTACTTC.

The V gene is TRBV9, the J gene TRBJ2-3; D not certain. Germline V gene sequence: CDR1 SGDLS, CDR2 YYNGEE. CDR3 length: 15 amino acids. Deletions cut 0 bases from V and 0 bases from J, with 8 bases between. CDR3 region: CASSVDGPSTDTQYF. The CDR3 DNA reads TGTGCCAGCAGCGTAGACGGGCCTAGCACAGATACGCAGTATTTT.

Regarding this clone: The sample carries other DNA sequences with the same CDR3. The chain combines TRBV11-2 with TRBJ2-7; 12 positions match TRBD2. The germline V gene has CDR1 SGHAT and CDR2 FQNNGV. V trimming: 3 bases; J trimming: 3 bases; junction bases outside the gene matches: 0. The CDR3 covers 14 residues. The chain's CDR3 is CASSLTSGSYEQYF. The CDR3 DNA is TGTGCCAGCAGCTTGACTAGCGGGAGCTACGAGCAGTACTTC.

The chain has TRBV4-1 and TRBJ2-3, with D uncertain. The V and J ends lost 4 bases and 4 bases respectively, with 18 bases between them. The CDR3 has 16 amino acids. Germline CDR1 reads MGHRA; CDR2 reads YSYEKL. In DNA form, the CDR3 reads TGCGCCAGCAGCCTCCTGACCCCTGGTCCGCCAGATACGCAGTATTTT. Its translation is CASSLLTPGPPDTQYF.

The rearrangement joins TRBV5-1 to TRBJ2-1; 7 bases line up with TRBD2. CDR3 size: 17 residues. CDR1 SGHRS and CDR2 YFSETQ come from the germline V gene. J was trimmed by 0 bases and V by 3 bases; bases with no gene match: 9. CDR3 bases: TGCGCCAGCAGCTCAAGATCTAGCGGAAACTCCTACAATGAGCAGTTCTTC. This gives the protein CASSSRSSGNSYNEQFF.

The genes are TRBV25-1 and TRBJ1-4; 7 bases fit TRBD1. Looked up from germline, CDR1 is MGHDK and CDR2 is SYGVNS. V dropped 1 base and J dropped 1; count of bases not matched to a gene: 6. The CDR3 totals 17 residues. In DNA, the CDR3 is TGTGCCAGCAGTGAATCGGCAGGGGGGGTAACTAATGAAAAACTGTTTTTT. Residues: CASSESAGGVTNEKLFF.

The V call is TRBV4-1, the J call TRBJ2-2, with a weak D call TRBD1 (7 bases). Germline CDR1 and CDR2: MGHRA and YSYEKL. Trimming left V 7 bases short and J 7 bases short, with 16 bases between. This CDR3 contains 14 residues. CDR3 sequence (DNA): TGCGCCAGCAACCGACAGGGCGGGATCGGGGAGCTGTTTTTT. This gives the protein CASNRQGGIGELFF.

This chain joins TRBV4-3 and TRBJ2-2; TRBD1 aligns across 7 bases. V gave up 1 base and J gave up 6 bases; unmatched junction bases: 5. Germline-derived CDR1 and CDR2 are LGHNA and YSLEER. The length of the CDR3 is 15 residues. CDR3 sequence reads: CASSQGTGAAGELFF. In DNA, the CDR3 is TGCGCCAGCAGCCAAGGTACAGGGGCGGCCGGGGAGCTGTTTTTT.

The V call is TRBV9, the J call TRBJ2-1; 13 bases are a match to TRBD2. This CDR3 is 16 amino acids long. Germline CDR1 is SGDLS and CDR2 is YYNGEE. V lost 4 bases to trimming and J lost 2 bases; unmatched junction nucleotides: 3. CDR3 protein: CASSRTSGGPYNEQFF. CDR3 bases: TGTGCCAGCAGCCGGACTAGCGGGGGACCCTACAATGAGCAGTTCTTC.

This clone has a single count. J is TRBJ2-1 and V is TRBV27, with D perhaps TRBD1 (6 bases). V lost 0 bases, J lost 4 bases, and 13 bases lay in between. Germline values: CDR1 MNHEY, CDR2 SMNVEV (reference sequence). The CDR3 is made up of 16 amino acids. The DNA of the CDR3 is TGTGCCAGCAGTTTATCGGCAGGGGAGAGGTACAATGAGCAGTTCTTC. Amino acids: CASSLSAGERYNEQFF.

The J gene is TRBJ1-6, the V gene TRBV28, with TRBD1 as a possible D gene (5 bases). Trimming pared 6 bases from V and 8 bases from J, leaving 20 bases between. The CDR3 has 16 residues. CDR1 and CDR2 from the germline V gene are MDHEN and SYDVKM. As DNA, the CDR3 is TGTGCCAGCAGGCGAGATCTCCGCCCGGGGGATTCACCCCTCCACTTT. This translates into CASRRDLRPGDSPLHF.

The CDR3 reads CASSRDRPTDTQYF. The CDR3, as DNA: TGTGCCAGCAGCCGGGACCGACCCACAGATACGCAGTATTTT. The rearrangement uses TRBV11-2 and TRBJ2-3, with D perhaps matching TRBD1 or TRBD2 (5 bases each). The CDR3 is 14 residues long. Germline values: CDR1 SGHAT, CDR2 FQNNGV. The V end lost 5 bases, the J end lost 2 bases, and 11 bases lay between the germline ends.

Regarding this clone: The same CDR3 also results from other DNA sequences found in this sample. The chain is built from TRBV10-3 and TRBJ2-7; D remains ambiguous. The CDR3 covers 11 residues. Germline CDR1 reads ENHRY; CDR2 reads SYGVKD. V was clipped by 4 bases and J by 4 bases, with 5 bases between them. The chain's CDR3 is CAISAGYEQYF. The CDR3 bases are TGTGCCATCAGTGCTGGTTACGAGCAGTACTTC.

The J gene is TRBJ1-2, the V gene TRBV5-1; TRBD1 matches at 9 bases. CDR3 length: 15 amino acids. CDR1 is SGHRS and CDR2 is YFSETQ in the germline V gene. The ends lost 3 bases at V and 3 bases at J; junction bases unmatched: 6. The CDR3 loop is CASSWGTGSYYGYTF. CDR3 DNA sequence: TGCGCCAGCAGCTGGGGGACAGGGAGTTACTATGGCTACACCTTC.

The chain links TRBV12-5 to TRBJ1-2; a possible D gene is TRBD1 (5 bases). This CDR3 has 16 residues. V was shortened by 1 base and J by 2 bases, with 14 bases between the two germline ends. Germline CDR1 reads LGHNT; CDR2 reads FRNRAP. This CDR3 is CASGLGDALRNYGYTF. CDR3 bases: TGTGCTAGTGGTTTGGGGGACGCCTTAAGGAACTATGGCTACACCTTC.

Concerning this clone: Distinct nucleotide sequences in the sample also encode this CDR3. The V gene is TRBV6-5, the J gene TRBJ2-3; the D gene is possibly TRBD1 (6 bases). The CDR3 covers 14 residues. V lost 6 bases, J lost 2 bases, and 12 bases lay in between. CDR1 is MNHEY and CDR2 is SVGAGI in the germline V gene. The CDR3 sequence: CASRLTGNTDTQYF. The CDR3 DNA follows: TGTGCCAGCAGACTCACAGGGAACACAGATACGCAGTATTTT.